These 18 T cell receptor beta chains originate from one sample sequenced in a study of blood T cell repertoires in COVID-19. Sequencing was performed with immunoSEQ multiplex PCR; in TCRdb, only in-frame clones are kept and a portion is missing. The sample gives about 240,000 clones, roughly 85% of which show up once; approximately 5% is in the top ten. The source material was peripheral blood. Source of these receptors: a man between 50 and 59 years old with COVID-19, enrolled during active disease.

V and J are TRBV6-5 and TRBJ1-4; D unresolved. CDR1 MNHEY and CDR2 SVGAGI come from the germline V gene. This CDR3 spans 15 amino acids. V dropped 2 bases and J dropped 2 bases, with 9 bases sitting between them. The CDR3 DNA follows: TGTGCCAGCAGTTACAGTGGCACGACTAATGAAAAACTGTTTTTT. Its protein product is CASSYSGTTNEKLFF.

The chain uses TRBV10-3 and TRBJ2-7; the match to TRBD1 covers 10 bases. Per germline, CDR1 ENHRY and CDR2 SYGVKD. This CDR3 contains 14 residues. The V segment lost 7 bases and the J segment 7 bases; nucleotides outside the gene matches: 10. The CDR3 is CAINRDRGQGEQYF. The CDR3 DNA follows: TGTGCCATCAACCGGGACAGGGGCCAGGGTGAGCAGTACTTC.

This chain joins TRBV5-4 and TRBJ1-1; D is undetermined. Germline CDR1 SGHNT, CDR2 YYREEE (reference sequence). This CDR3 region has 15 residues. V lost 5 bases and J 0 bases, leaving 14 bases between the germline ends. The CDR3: CASSRGQVMNTEAFF. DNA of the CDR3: TGTGCCAGCAGTCGAGGGCAGGTAATGAACACTGAAGCTTTCTTT.

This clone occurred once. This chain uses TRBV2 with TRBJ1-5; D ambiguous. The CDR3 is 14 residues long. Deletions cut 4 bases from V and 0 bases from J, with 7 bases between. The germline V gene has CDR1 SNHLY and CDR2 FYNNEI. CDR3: CASSAQNSNQPQHF. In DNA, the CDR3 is TGTGCCAGCAGTGCACAGAATAGCAATCAGCCCCAGCATTTT.

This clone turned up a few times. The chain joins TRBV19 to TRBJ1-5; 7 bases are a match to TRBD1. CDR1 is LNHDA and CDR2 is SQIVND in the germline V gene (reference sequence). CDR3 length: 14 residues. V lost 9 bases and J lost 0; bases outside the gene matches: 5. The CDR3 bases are TGTGCCAGCATGGGACAGCATAGCAATCAGCCCCAGCATTTT. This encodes CASMGQHSNQPQHF.

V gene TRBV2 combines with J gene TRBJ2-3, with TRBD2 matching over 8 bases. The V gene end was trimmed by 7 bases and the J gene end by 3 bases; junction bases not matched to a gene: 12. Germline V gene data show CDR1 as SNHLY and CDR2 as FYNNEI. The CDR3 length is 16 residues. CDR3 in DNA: TGTGCCAGCAACCTAGGACTAGCTCGTTGGACAGATACGCAGTATTTT. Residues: CASNLGLARWTDTQYF.

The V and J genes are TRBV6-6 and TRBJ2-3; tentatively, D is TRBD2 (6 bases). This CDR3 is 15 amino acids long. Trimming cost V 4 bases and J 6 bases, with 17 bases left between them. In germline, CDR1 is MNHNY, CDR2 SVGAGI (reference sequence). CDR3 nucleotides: TGTGCCAGCAGTTCGGGACTTAAGACGAGGGATACGCAGTATTTT. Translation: CASSSGLKTRDTQYF.

DNA for the CDR3: TGTGCCAGCAGCTTGCCGGGACAGGGGGCATACGAGCAGTACTTC. It specifies CASSLPGQGAYEQYF. The chain couples TRBV5-4 to TRBJ2-7, with 12 bases aligning to TRBD1. V was clipped by 1 base and J by 4 bases; unmatched bases: 3. Germline lookup yields CDR1 SGHNT and CDR2 YYREEE (reference sequence). The CDR3 runs 15 residues.

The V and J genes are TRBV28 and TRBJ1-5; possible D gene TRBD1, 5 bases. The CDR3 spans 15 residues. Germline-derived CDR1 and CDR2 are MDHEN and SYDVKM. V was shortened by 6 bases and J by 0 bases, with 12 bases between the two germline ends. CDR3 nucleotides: TGTGCCAGCAGCCCTTGGGGCGATAGCAATCAGCCCCAGCATTTT. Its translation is CASSPWGDSNQPQHF. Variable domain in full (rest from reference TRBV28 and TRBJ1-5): DVKVTQSSRYLVKRTGEKVFLECVQDMDHENMFWYRQDPGLGLRLIYFSYDVKMKEKGDIPEGYSVSREKKERFSLILESASTNQTSMYLCASSPWGDSNQPQHFGDGTRLSIL.

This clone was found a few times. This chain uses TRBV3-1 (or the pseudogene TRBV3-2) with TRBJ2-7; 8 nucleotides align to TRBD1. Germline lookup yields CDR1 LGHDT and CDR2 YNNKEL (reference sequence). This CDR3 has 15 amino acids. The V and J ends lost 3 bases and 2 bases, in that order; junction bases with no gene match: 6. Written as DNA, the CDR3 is TGTGCCAGCAGCCAGGGGACAGGTCCAACCTACGAGCAGTACTTC. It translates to CASSQGTGPTYEQYF.

In DNA, the CDR3 is TGTGCCAGCAGCTTAGGGACTGGCTACGAGCAGTACTTC. It specifies CASSLGTGYEQYF. The chain recombines TRBV11-2 with TRBJ2-7, with D possibly TRBD2 on 5 matching bases. Trimming took 1 base from V and 3 from J, leaving 7 bases between them. CDR3 size: 13 residues. Germline assignment: CDR1 SGHAT and CDR2 FQNNGV. Full variable domain (remainder filled in from reference TRBV11-2 and TRBJ2-7): EAGVAQSPRYKIIEKRQSVAFWCNPISGHATLYWYQQILGQGPKLLIQFQNNGVVDDSQLPKDRFSAERLKGVDSTLKIQPAKLEDSAVYLCASSLGTGYEQYFGPGTRLTVT.

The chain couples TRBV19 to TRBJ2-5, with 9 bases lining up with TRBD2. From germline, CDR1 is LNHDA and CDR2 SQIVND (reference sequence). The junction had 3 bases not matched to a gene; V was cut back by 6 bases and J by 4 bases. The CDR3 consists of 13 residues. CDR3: CASSGLAIETQYF. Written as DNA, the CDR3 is TGTGCCAGTAGCGGACTAGCGATAGAGACCCAGTACTTC.

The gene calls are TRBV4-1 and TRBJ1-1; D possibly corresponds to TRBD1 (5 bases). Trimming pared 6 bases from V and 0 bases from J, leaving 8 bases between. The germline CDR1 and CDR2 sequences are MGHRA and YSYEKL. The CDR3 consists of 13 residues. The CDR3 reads CASSAGLNTEAFF. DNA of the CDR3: TGCGCCAGCAGTGCAGGGTTGAACACTGAAGCTTTCTTT.

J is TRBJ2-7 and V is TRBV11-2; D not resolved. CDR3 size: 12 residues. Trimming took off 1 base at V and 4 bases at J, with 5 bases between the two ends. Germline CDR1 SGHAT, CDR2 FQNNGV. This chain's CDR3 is CASSLVSYEQYF. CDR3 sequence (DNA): TGTGCCAGCAGCTTAGTTTCGTACGAGCAGTACTTC.

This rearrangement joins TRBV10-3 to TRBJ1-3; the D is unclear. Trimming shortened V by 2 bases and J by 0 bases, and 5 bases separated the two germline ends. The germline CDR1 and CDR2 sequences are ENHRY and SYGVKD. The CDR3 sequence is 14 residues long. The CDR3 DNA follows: TGTGCCATCAGTGAGCTAGCCTCTGGAAACACCATATATTTT. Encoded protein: CAISELASGNTIYF.

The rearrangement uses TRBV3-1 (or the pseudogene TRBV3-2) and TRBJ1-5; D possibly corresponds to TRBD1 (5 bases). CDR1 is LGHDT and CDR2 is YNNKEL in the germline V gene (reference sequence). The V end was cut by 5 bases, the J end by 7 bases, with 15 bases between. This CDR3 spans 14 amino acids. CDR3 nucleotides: TGTGCCAGCAGCGCAGGGTGGGGGGAACAGCCCCAGCATTTT. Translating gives CASSAGWGEQPQHF.

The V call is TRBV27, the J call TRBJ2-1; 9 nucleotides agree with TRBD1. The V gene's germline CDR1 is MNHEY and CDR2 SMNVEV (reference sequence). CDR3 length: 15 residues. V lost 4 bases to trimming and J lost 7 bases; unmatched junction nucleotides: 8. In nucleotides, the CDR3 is TGTGCCAGCAGTTGGGGGGACAGGGTGGGGAATGAGCAGTTCTTC. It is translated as CASSWGDRVGNEQFF.

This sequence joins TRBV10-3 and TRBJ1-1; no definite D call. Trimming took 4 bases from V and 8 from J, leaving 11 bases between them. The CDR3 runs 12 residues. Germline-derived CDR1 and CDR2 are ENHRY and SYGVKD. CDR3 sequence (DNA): TGTGCCATCAGTGCGGCGACGACAGAAGCTTTCTTT. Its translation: CAISAATTEAFF.